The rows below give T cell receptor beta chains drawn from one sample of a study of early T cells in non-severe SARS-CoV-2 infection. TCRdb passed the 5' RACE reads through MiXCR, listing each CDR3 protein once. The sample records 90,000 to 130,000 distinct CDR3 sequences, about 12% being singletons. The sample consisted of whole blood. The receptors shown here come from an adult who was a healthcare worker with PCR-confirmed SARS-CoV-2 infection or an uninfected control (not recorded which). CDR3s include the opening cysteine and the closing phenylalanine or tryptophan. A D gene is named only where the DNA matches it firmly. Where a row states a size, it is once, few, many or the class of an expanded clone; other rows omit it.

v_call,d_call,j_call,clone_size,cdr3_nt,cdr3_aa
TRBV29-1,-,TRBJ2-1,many,TGCAGCGTTGCAAGGGGAACCTACAATGAGCAGTTCTTC,CSVARGTYNEQFF
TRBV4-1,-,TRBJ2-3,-,TGCGCCAGCAGCCAAGATTCCGCAGGTGGAGCTTCAGATACGCAGTATTTT,CASSQDSAGGASDTQYF
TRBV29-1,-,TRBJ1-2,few,TGCAGCGTTGAACCCTCCGGGGTCCGCTATGGCTACACCTTC,CSVEPSGVRYGYTF
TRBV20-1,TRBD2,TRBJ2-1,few,TGCAGTGGCCCCCCCGGGACTAGCGGGGGGGTGTACAATGAGCAGTTCTTC,CSGPPGTSGGVYNEQFF
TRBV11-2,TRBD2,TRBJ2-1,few,TGTGCCAGCAGCTTGCGGGGGGACCTCTACAATGAGCAGTTCTTC,CASSLRGDLYNEQFF
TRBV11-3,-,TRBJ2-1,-,TGTGCCAGCAGCTTAACTAGATTAAATGAGCAGTTCTTC,CASSLTRLNEQFF
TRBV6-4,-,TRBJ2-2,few,TGTGCCAGCAGGATCCGCGATAACACCGGGGAGCTGTTTTTT,CASRIRDNTGELFF
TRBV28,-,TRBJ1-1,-,TGTGCCAGCAGTTCCACCCTGGTAGCTTTCTTT,CASSSTLVAFF
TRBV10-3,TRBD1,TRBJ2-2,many,TGTGCCATCAGTATAAGACAGGGCGTCGGGGAGCTGTTTTTT,CAISIRQGVGELFF
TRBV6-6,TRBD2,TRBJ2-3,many,TGTGCCAGCAGTTATCCAGCGGGAGACCCAGATACGCAGTATTTT,CASSYPAGDPDTQYF
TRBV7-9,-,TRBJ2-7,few,TGTGCCAGCAGCTCCGATAGGGGCGAGCGGCCCTACGAGCAGTACTTC,CASSSDRGERPYEQYF
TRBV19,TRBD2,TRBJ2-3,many,TGTGCCAGTAGGGGGCCCGGACTAGCGGGATCCACAGATACGCAGTATTTT,CASRGPGLAGSTDTQYF
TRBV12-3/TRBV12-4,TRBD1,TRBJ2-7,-,TGTGCCAGCAGCAATCACCTTCCGGGACAGGGGTCGGACGAGCAGTACTTC,CASSNHLPGQGSDEQYF
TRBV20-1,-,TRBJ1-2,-,TGCAGTGCTAGACTTGACAGAAACTATGGCTACACCTTC,CSARLDRNYGYTF
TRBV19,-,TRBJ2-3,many,TGTGCCAGTAGTATGAAGGCAGAGCCTACAGATACGCAGTATTTT,CASSMKAEPTDTQYF
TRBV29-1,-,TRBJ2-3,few,TGCAGCGTTGGACAGAACACAGATACGCAGTATTTT,CSVGQNTDTQYF
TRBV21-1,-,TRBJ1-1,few,TGTGCCAGCAGCAAAGCATCCGAGGTGGAGAACACTGAAGCTTTCTTT,CASSKASEVENTEAFF
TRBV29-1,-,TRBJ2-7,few,TGCAGCGTTGAAACCAACGAGCAGTACTTC,CSVETNEQYF
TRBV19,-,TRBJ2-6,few,TGTGCCAGTAGTCCCGGACAGCTCTCTGGGGCCAACGTCCTGACTTTC,CASSPGQLSGANVLTF
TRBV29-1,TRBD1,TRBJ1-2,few,TGCAGCACACGGACAGGGACGTTTTCTAACTATGGCTACACCTTC,CSTRTGTFSNYGYTF
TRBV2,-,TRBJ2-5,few,TGTGCCAGCAGTGTATCCGAGACCCAGTACTTC,CASSVSETQYF
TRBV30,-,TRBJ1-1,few,TGTGCCTGGAGTGGAAGAAGGAGGGTTAACACTGAAGCTTTCTTT,CAWSGRRRVNTEAFF
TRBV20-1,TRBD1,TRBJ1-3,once,TGCAGTGCGCGGACAGGGACTGGAAACACCATATATTTT,CSARTGTGNTIYF
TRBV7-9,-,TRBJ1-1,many,TGTGCCAGCAGCTTTCCCGAAGCTTTCTTT,CASSFPEAFF
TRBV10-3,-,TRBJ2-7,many,TGTGCCATCGGACAGTCTTCCTCCTACGAGCAGTACTTC,CAIGQSSSYEQYF
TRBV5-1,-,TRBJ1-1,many,TGCGCCAGCAGCTTACAGATTGGGCTGGGGGGAAGCGCTGAAGCTTTCTTT,CASSLQIGLGGSAEAFF
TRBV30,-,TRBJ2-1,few,TGTGCCTGGAGTGTTGGACCAAACAATGAGCAGTTCTTC,CAWSVGPNNEQFF
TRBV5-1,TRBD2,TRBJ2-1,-,TGCGCCAGCAGCAACGGACTAGCGGGAGGGCCCTACAATGAGCAGTTCTTC,CASSNGLAGGPYNEQFF
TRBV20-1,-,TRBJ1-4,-,TGCAGTGCTAGAGATATACTGGGGAAAAATGAAAAACTGTTTTTT,CSARDILGKNEKLFF
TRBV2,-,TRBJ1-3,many,TGTGCCAGCAGTGAAGGGGGGGTAGACGGAAACACCATATATTTT,CASSEGGVDGNTIYF
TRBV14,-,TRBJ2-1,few,TGTGCCAGCAGCCGCCAGCCGGCGAAGTGGCAGTTCTTC,CASSRQPAKWQFF
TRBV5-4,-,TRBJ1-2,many,TGTGCCAGCAGCTTAGACGGCAACTATGGCTACACCTTC,CASSLDGNYGYTF
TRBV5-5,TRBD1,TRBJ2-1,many,TGTGCCAGCAGCTTGTGGCCAGGGGGCTTTAATGAGCAGTTCTTC,CASSLWPGGFNEQFF
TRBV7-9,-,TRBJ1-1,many,TGTGCCAGCAGCGCACAGGTCCTCCGGACTGAAGCTTTCTTT,CASSAQVLRTEAFF
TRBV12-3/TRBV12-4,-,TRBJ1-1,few,TGTGCCAGCACCTATACGGGAGGGGGCACTGAAGCTTTCTTT,CASTYTGGGTEAFF
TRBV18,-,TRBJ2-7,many,TGTGCCAGCTCAGCAAGCCAGGGATCCTACGAGCAGTACTTC,CASSASQGSYEQYF
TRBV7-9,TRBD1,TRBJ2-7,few,TGTGCCAGCAGCTTGACAGGGAACCCCTACGAGCAGTACTTC,CASSLTGNPYEQYF
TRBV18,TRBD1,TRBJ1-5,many,TGTGCCAGCTCACGGACAGGGCAAAACAATCAGCCCCAGCATTTT,CASSRTGQNNQPQHF
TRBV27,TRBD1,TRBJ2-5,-,TGTGCCAGCAGTTTATGGGGACAGGGGGAAGAGACCCAGTACTTC,CASSLWGQGEETQYF